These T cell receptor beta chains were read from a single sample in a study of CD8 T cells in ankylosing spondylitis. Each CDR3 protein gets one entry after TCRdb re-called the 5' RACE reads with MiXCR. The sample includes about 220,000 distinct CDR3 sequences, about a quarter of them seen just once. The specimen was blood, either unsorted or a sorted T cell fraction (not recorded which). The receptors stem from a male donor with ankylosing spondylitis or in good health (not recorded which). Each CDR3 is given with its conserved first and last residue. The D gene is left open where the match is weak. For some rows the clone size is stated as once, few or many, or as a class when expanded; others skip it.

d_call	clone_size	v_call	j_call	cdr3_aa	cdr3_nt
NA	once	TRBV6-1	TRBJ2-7	CASSQGGSRGEQYF	TGTGCCAGCAGCCAGGGAGGAAGCCGCGGCGAGCAGTACTTC
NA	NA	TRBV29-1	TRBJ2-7	CSVGGDGSYEQYF	TGCAGCGTTGGCGGAGACGGGTCCTACGAGCAGTACTTC
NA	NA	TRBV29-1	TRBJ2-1	CSLSGEVGGSYNEQFF	TGCAGCTTATCCGGGGAAGTGGGGGGCTCCTACAATGAGCAGTTCTTC
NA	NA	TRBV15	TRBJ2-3	CATSSRTGDTQYF	TGTGCCACCAGCAGCCGCACGGGGGATACGCAGTATTTT
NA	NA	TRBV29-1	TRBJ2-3	CSVDQFRDTQYF	TGCAGCGTTGATCAGTTCAGAGATACGCAGTATTTT
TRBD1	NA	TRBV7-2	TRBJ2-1	CASSATVQGVRGEQFF	TGTGCCAGCAGCGCAACCGTCCAGGGGGTTCGGGGTGAGCAGTTCTTC
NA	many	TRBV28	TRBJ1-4	CASNRHDSGEKLFF	TGTGCCAGCAACCGTCACGACAGTGGTGAAAAACTGTTTTTT
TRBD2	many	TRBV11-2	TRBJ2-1	CASGGGTSGFNEQFF	TGTGCCAGCGGAGGGGGGACTAGCGGGTTCAATGAGCAGTTCTTC
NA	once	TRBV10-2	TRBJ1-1	CASSDTNTEAFF	TGCGCCAGCAGTGACACGAACACTGAAGCTTTCTTT
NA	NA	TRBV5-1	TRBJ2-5	CASSLATSQETQYF	TGCGCCAGCAGCTTGGCCACCAGCCAAGAGACCCAGTACTTC
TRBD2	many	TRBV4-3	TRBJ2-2	CASSQDWLAGVGNTGELFF	TGCGCCAGCAGCCAAGATTGGCTAGCGGGAGTTGGGAACACCGGGGAGCTGTTTTTT
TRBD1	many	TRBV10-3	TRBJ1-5	CAISRGQESNQPQHF	TGTGCCATCAGTCGAGGACAGGAGAGCAATCAGCCCCAGCATTTT
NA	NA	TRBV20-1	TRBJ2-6	CSARFGSGANVLTF	TGCAGTGCTAGATTTGGATCTGGGGCCAACGTCCTGACTTTC
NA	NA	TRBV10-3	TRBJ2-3	CAMSFGDTQYF	TGTGCCATGTCGTTTGGGGATACGCAGTATTTT
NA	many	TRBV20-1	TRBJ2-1	CSASRGVWRGEQFF	TGCAGTGCTAGCAGGGGCGTCTGGAGGGGTGAGCAGTTCTTC
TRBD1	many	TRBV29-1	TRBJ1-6	CSVEDRGKSLHF	TGCAGCGTTGAGGACAGGGGGAAGAGCCTCCACTTT
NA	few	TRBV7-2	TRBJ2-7	CASSLWFSYEQYF	TGTGCCAGCAGCTTATGGTTCTCCTACGAGCAGTACTTC
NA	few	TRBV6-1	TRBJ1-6	CASVPGDGRNSPLHF	TGTGCCAGCGTCCCAGGGGATGGGCGTAATTCACCCCTCCACTTT
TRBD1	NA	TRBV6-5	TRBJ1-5	CASSWDREQPQHF	TGTGCCAGCAGTTGGGACAGGGAACAGCCCCAGCATTTT
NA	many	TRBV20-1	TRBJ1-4	CSASALVDEKLFF	TGCAGTGCTAGCGCACTGGTGGATGAAAAACTGTTTTTT
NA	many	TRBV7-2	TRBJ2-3	CASSLLSRTDTQYF	TGTGCCAGCAGCTTACTGTCTCGCACAGATACGCAGTATTTT
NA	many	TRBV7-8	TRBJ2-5	CASSFRASAQETQYF	TGTGCCAGCAGCTTTCGTGCTAGCGCCCAAGAGACCCAGTACTTC
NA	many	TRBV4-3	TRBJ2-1	CASSQDSSASYNEQFF	TGCGCCAGCAGCCAGGATAGTTCGGCCTCCTACAATGAGCAGTTCTTC
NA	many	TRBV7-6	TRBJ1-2	CASSLGVEGYTF	TGTGCCAGCAGCTTAGGGGTAGAGGGCTACACCTTC
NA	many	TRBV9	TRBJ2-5	CASSPRGGNYQETQYF	TGTGCCAGCAGCCCAAGAGGAGGCAATTACCAAGAGACCCAGTACTTC
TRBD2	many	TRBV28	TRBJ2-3	CASQRLAGLTDTQYF	TGTGCCAGCCAAAGACTAGCGGGGCTCACAGATACGCAGTATTTT
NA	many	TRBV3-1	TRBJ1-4	CASSQDLRGWGGRVMSATNEKLFF	TGTGCCAGCAGCCAAGATTTGCGCGGTTGGGGGGGGCGTGTGATGTCCGCAACTAATGAAAAACTGTTTTTT
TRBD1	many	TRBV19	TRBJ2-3	CASSHRDRGTDTQYF	TGTGCCAGTAGCCACCGGGACAGGGGCACAGATACGCAGTATTTT
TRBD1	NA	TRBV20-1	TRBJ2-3	CSGDRGSPDTQYF	TGCAGTGGGGACAGGGGGAGTCCAGATACGCAGTATTTT
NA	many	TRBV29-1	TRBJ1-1	CSVVRLTVANTEAFF	TGCAGCGTTGTGCGCTTGACAGTCGCGAACACTGAAGCTTTCTTT
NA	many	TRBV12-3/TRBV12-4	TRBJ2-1	CASSFRSSYNEQFF	TGTGCCAGCAGTTTTAGGAGCTCCTACAATGAGCAGTTCTTC
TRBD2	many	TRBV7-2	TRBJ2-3	CASSLVASGTGQDTQYF	TGTGCCAGCAGCTTAGTAGCTAGCGGGACGGGGCAAGATACGCAGTATTTT
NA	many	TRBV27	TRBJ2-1	CASRDEGTRGKQFF	TGTGCCAGCAGGGACGAAGGCACCAGGGGAAAGCAGTTCTTC
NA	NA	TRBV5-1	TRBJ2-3	CASSSDNRVTQYF	TGCGCCAGCAGCTCGGACAACAGGGTTACGCAGTATTTT
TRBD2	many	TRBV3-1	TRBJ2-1	CASSQDSGIYNEQFF	TGTGCCAGCAGCCAAGATAGCGGGATTTACAATGAGCAGTTCTTC
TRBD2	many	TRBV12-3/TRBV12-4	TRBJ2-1	CASRPRSGRANEQFF	TGTGCCAGCAGGCCCCGTAGCGGGAGAGCGAATGAGCAGTTCTTC